This T cell receptor (beta chain) was recovered during a study of response to subunit inactivated influenza vaccine. General study points: Only a handful of new T cells, the authors suggested, are recruited with each seasonal influenza vaccination.

A single record per CDR3 protein comes from TCRdb applying MiXCR to the RT-PCR reads. Of about 780,000 distinct CDR3 sequences in the sample, less than 20% were seen once. CDR3 length: 8 residues. V was clipped by 3 bases and J by 11 bases, with 1 base between them. Germline CDR1 SEHNR, CDR2 FQNEAQ (reference sequence). Worth noting for this clonotype: The antigen remains unidentified.

Material: PBMCs from blood, obtained 5 days after vaccination. The TCR comes from a man aged 50 or older who received an inactivated influenza vaccine. The chain joins TRBV7-9 to TRBJ1-2; D not certain. CDR3 in amino acids: CASSFYTF. The CDR3 region has the DNA TGTGCCAGCAGCTTTTACACCTTC.